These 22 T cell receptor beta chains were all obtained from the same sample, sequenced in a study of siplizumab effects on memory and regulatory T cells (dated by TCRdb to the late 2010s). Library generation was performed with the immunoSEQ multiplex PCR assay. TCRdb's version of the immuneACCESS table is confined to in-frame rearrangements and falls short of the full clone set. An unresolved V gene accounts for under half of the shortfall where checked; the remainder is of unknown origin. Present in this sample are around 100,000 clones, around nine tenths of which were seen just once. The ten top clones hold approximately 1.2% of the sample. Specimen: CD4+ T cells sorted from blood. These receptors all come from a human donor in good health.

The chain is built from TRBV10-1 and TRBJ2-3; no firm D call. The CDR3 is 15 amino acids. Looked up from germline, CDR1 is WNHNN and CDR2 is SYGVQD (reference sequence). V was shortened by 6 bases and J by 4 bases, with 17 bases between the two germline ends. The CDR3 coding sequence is TGCGCCAGCAGCCCCAGTGGAGTGGCCCCAGATACGCAGTATTTT. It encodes CASSPSGVAPDTQYF.

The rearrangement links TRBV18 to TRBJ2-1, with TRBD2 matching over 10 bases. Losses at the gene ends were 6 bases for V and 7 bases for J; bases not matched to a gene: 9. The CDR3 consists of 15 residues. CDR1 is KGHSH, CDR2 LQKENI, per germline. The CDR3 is CASSPKREGGNEQFF. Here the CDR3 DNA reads TGTGCCAGCTCTCCTAAGCGGGAGGGAGGGAATGAGCAGTTCTTC.

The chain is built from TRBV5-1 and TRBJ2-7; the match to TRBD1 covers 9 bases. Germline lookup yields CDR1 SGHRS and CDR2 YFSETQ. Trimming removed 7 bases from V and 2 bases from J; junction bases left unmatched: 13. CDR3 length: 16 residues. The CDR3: CASAIPSGQGPYEQYF. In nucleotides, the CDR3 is TGCGCCAGCGCCATCCCCTCGGGACAGGGTCCCTACGAGCAGTACTTC.

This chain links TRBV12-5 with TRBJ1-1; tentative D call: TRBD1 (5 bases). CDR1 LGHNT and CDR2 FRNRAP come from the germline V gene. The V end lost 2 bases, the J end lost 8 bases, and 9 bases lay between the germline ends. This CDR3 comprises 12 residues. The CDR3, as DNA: TGTGCTAGTGGTTTGTATACAGGAGAAGCTTTCTTT. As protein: CASGLYTGEAFF.

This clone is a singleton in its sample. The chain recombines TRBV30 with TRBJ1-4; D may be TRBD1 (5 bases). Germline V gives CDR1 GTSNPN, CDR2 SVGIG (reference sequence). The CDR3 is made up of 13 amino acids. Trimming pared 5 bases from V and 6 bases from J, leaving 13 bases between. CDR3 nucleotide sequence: TGTGCCTGGGCACCGGGACGGTATGAAAAACTGTTTTTT. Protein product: CAWAPGRYEKLFF.

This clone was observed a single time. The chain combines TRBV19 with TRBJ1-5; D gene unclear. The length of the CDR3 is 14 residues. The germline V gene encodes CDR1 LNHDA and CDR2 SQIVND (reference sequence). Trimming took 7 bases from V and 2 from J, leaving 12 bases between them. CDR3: CASTVLFGNQPQHF. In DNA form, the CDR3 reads TGTGCCAGTACGGTACTTTTTGGCAATCAGCCCCAGCATTTT.

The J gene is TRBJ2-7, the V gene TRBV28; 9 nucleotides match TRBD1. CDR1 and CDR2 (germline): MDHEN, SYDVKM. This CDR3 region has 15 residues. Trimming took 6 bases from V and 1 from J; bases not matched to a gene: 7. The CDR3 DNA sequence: TGTGCCAGCAGCTCAGGGGGGACAGGGTCCTACGAGCAGTACTTC. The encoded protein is CASSSGGTGSYEQYF.

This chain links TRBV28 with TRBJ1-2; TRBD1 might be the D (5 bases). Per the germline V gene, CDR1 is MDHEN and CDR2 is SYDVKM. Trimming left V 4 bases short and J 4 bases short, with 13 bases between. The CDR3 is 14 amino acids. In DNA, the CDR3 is TGTGCCAGCAGTTATCGCAGGGTGGGCTATGGCTACACCTTC. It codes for CASSYRRVGYGYTF.

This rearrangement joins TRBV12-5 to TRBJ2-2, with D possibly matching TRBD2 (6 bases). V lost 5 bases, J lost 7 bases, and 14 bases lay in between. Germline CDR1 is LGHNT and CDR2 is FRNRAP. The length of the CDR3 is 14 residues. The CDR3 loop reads CASGPPTSSGELFF. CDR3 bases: TGTGCTAGTGGTCCCCCTACTAGCAGCGGGGAGCTGTTTTTT.

Here the CDR3 reads CASSLGLAISNEQFF. DNA of the CDR3: TGTGCCAGCAGCTTAGGACTAGCGATCTCCAATGAGCAGTTCTTC. V is TRBV7-3 and J is TRBJ2-1, with TRBD2 matching over 9 bases. The CDR3 runs to 15 residues. Trimming removed 2 bases from V and 6 bases from J; junction bases left unmatched: 5. Germline V gives CDR1 SGHTA, CDR2 FQGTGA.

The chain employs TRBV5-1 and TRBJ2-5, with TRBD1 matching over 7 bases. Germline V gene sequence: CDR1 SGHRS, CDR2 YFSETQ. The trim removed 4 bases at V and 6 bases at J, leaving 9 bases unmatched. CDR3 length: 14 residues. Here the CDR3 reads CASSPTGIGKTQYF. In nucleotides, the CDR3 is TGCGCCAGCAGCCCGACAGGGATAGGGAAGACCCAGTACTTC.

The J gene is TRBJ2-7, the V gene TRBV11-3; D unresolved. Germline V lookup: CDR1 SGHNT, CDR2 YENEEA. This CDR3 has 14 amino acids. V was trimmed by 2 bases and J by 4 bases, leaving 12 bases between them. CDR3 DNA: TGTGCCAGCAGCTTACATGAAGAAAGTTACGAGCAGTACTTC. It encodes CASSLHEESYEQYF.

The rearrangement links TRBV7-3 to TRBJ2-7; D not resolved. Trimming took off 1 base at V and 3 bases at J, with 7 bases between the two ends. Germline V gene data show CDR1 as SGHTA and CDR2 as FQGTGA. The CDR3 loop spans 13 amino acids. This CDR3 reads CASSLNHLYEQYF. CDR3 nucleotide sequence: TGTGCCAGCAGCTTAAACCATCTCTACGAGCAGTACTTC.

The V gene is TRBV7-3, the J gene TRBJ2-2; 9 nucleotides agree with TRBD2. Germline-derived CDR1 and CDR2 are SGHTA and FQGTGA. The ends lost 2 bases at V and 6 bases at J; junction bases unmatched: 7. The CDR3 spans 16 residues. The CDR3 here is CASSLHSGSRSGELFF. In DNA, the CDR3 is TGTGCCAGCAGCTTACATAGCGGGAGCAGGTCCGGGGAGCTGTTTTTT.

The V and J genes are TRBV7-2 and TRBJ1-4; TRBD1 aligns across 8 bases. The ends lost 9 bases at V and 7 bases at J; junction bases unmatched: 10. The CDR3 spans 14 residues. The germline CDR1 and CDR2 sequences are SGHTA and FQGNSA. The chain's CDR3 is CASGQGLYAEKLFF. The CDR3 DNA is TGTGCCAGTGGACAGGGCCTGTATGCTGAAAAACTGTTTTTT.

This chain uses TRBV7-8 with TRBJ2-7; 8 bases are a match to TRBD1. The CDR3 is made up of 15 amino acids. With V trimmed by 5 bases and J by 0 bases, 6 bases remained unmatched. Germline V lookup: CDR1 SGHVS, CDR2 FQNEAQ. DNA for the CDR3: TGTGCCAGCAGCACTGCGGGACAGGTCTCCTACGAGCAGTACTTC. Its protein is CASSTAGQVSYEQYF.

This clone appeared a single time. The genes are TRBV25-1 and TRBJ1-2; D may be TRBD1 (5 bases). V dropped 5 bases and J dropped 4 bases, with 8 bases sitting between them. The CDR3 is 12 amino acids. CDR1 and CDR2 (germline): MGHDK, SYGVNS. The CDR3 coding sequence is TGTGCCAGCAGTCAGCAGGGCTATGGCTACACCTTC. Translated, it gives CASSQQGYGYTF.

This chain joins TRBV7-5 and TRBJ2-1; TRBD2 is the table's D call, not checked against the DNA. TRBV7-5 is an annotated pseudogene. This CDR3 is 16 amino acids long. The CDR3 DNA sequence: TGTGTCAGAAGCTTTAATCGTTGGCGGAACTACAATGAGCAGTTCTTC. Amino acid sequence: CVRSFNRWRNYNEQFF.

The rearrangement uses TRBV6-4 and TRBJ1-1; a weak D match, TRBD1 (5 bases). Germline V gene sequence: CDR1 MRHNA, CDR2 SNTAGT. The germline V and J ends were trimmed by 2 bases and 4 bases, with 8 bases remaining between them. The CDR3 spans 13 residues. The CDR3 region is CASSDGAGTEAFF. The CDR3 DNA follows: TGTGCCAGCAGTGACGGGGCCGGCACTGAAGCTTTCTTT.

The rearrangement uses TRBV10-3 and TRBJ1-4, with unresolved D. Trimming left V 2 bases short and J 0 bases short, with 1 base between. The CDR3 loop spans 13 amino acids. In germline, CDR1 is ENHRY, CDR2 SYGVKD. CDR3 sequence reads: CAISETTNEKLFF. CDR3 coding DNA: TGTGCCATCAGTGAGACAACTAATGAAAAACTGTTTTTT.

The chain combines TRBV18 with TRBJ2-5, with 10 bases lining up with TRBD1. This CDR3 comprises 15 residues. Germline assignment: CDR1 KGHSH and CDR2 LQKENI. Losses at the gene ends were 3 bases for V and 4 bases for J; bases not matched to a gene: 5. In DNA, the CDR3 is TGTGCCAGCTCACCCAGGACAGGGGGTATAGAGACCCAGTACTTC. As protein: CASSPRTGGIETQYF.

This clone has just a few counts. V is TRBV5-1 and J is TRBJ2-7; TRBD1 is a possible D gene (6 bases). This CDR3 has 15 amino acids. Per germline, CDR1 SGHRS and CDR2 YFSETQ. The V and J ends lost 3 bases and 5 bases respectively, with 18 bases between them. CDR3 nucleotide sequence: TGCGCCAGCAGCTCCCTCGGGACCTCAGGGGACGAGCAGTACTTC. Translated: CASSSLGTSGDEQYF. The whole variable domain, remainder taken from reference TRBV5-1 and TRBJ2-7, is KAGVTQTPRYLIKTRGQQVTLSCSPISGHRSVSWYQQTPGQGLQFLFEYFSETQRNKGNFPGRFSGRQFSNSRSEMNVSTLELGDSALYLCASSSLGTSGDEQYFGPGTRLTVT.